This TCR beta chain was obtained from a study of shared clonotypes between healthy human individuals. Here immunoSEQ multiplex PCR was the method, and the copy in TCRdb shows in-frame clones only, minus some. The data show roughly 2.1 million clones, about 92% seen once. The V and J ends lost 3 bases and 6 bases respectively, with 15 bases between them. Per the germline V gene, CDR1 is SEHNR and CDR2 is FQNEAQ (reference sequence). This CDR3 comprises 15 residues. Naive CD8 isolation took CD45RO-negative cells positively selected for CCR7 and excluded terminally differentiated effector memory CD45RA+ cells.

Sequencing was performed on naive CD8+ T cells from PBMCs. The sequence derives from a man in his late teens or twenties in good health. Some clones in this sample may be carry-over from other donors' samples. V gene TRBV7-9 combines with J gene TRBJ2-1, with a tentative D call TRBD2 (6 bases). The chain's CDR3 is CASSFDILEGNEQFF. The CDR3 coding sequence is TGTGCCAGCAGCTTCGACATCTTGGAGGGCAATGAGCAGTTCTTC.